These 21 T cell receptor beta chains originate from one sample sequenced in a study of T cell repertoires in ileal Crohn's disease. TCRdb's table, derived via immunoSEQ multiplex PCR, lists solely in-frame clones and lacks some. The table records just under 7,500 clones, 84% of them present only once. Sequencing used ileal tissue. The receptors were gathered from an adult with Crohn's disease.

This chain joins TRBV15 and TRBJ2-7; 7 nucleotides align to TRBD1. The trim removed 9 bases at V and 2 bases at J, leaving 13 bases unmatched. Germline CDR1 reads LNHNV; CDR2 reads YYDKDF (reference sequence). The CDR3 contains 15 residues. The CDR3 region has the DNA TGTGCCACGGAAGACAGAACAGGGGATACCTACGAGCAGTACTTC. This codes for CATEDRTGDTYEQYF.

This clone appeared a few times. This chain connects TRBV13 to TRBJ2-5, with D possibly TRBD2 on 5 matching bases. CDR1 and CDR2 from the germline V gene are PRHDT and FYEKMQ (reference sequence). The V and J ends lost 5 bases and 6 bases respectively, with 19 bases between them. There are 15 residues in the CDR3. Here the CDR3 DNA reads TGTGCCAGCAGCCACCCGGAGGAGGCGGTACAGACCCAGTACTTC. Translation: CASSHPEEAVQTQYF.

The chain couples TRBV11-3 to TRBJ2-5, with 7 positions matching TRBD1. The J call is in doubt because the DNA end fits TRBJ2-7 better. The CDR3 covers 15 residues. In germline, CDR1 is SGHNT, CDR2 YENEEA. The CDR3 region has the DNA TGTGCCAGCTGCGCGAGACAGGGAATCTCCTACGAGCAGTACTTC. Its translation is CASCARQGISYEQYF.

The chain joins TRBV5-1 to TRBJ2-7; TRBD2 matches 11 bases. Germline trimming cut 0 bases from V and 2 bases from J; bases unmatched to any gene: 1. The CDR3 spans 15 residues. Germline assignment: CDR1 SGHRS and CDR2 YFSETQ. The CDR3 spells CASSLELAGAYEQYF. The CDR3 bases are TGCGCCAGCAGCTTGGAACTAGCGGGAGCCTACGAGCAGTACTTC.

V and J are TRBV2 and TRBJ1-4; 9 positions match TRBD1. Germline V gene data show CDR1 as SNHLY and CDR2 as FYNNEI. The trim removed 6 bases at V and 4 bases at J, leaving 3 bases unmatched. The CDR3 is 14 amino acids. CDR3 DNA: TGTGCCAGCAGGAGGACAGGGGTTAATGAAAAACTGTTTTTT. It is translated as CASRRTGVNEKLFF. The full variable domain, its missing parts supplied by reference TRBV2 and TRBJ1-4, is EPEVTQTPSHQVTQMGQEVILRCVPISNHLYFYWYRQILGQKVEFLVSFYNNEISEKSEIFDDQFSVERPDGSNFTLKIRSTKLEDSAMYFCASRRTGVNEKLFFGSGTQLSVL.

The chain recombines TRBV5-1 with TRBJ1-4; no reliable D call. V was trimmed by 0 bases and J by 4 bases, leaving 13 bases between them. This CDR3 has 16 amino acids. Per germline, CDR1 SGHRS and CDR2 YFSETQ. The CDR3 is CASSLAPAGINEKLFF. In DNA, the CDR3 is TGCGCCAGCAGCTTGGCCCCGGCGGGGATTAATGAAAAACTGTTTTTT.

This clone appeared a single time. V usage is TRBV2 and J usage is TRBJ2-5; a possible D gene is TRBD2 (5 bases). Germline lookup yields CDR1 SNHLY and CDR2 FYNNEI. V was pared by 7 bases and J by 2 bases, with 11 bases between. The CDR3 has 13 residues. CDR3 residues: CASMGSGQETQYF. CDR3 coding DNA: TGTGCCAGCATGGGGTCGGGACAAGAGACCCAGTACTTC. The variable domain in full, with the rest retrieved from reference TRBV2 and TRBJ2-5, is EPEVTQTPSHQVTQMGQEVILRCVPISNHLYFYWYRQILGQKVEFLVSFYNNEISEKSEIFDDQFSVERPDGSNFTLKIRSTKLEDSAMYFCASMGSGQETQYFGPGTRLLVL.

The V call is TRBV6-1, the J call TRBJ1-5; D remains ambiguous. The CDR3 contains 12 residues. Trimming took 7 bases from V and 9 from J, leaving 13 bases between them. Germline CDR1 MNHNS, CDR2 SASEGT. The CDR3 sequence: CASKAGAGPQHF. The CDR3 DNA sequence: TGTGCCAGCAAAGCCGGTGCTGGGCCCCAGCATTTT.

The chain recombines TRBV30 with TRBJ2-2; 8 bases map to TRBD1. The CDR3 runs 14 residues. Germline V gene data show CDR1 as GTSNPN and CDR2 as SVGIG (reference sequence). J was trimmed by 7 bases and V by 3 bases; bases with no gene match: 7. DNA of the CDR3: TGTGCCTGGAGGAACCAGGGGGCTAGCGGGGAGCTGTTTTTT. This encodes CAWRNQGASGELFF. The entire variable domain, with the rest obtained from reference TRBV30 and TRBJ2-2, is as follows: SQTIHQWPATLVQPVGSPLSLECTVEGTSNPNLYWYRQAAGRGLQLLFYSVGIGQISSEVPQNLSASRPQDRQFILSSKKLLLSDSGFYLCAWRNQGASGELFFGEGSRLTVL.

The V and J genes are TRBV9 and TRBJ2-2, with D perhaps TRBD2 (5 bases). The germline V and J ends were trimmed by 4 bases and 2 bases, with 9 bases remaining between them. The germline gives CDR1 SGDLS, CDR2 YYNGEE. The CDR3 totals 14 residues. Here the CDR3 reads CASSPRANTGELFF. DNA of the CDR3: TGTGCCAGCAGCCCGCGGGCCAACACCGGGGAGCTGTTTTTT.

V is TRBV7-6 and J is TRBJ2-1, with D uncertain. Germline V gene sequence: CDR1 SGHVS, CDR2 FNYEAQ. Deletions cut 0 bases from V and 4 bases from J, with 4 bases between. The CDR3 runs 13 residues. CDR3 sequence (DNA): TGTGCCAGCAGCTTAGCGGAGTACAATGAGCAGTTCTTC. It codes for CASSLAEYNEQFF.

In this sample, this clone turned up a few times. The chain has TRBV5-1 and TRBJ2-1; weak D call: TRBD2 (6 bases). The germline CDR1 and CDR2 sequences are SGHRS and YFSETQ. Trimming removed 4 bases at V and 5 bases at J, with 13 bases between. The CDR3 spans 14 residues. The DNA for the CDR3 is TGCGCCAGCAGCGCCTTGTCGGGAGACAATGAGCAGTTCTTC. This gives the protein CASSALSGDNEQFF.

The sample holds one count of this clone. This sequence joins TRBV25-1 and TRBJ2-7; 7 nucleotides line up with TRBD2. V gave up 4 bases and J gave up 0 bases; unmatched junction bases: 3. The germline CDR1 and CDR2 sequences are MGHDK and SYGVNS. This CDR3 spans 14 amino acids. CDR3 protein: CASSGGTNSYEQYF. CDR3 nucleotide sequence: TGTGCCAGCAGTGGGGGGACTAACTCCTACGAGCAGTACTTC.

The CDR3 sequence is CASARGDTYNEQFF. The CDR3 nucleotides read TGTGCCAGCGCCCGGGGGGATACCTACAATGAGCAGTTCTTC. The gene calls are TRBV9 and TRBJ2-1, with 7 bases matching TRBD2. The length of the CDR3 is 14 residues. V lost 7 bases and J lost 2; bases outside the gene matches: 6. Germline V gives CDR1 SGDLS, CDR2 YYNGEE.

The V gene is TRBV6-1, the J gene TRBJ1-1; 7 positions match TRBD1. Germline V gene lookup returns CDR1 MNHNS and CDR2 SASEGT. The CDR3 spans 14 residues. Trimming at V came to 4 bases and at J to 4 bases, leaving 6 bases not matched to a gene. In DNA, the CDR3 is TGTGCCAGCAGTGGGCAGACAGGGTTCACTGAAGCTTTCTTT. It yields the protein CASSGQTGFTEAFF.

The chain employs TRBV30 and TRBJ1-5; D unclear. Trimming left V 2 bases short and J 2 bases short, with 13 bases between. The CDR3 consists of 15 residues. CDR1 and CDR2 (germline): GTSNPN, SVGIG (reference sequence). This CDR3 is CAWSPALGGNQPQHF. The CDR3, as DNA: TGTGCCTGGAGTCCCGCCCTCGGGGGCAATCAGCCCCAGCATTTT.

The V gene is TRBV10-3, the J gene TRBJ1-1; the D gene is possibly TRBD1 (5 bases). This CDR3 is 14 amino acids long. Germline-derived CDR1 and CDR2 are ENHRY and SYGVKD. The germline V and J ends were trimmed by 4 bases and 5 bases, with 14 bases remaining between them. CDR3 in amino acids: CAISAGLLGTEAFF. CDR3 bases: TGTGCCATCAGTGCGGGACTTTTGGGGACTGAAGCTTTCTTT.

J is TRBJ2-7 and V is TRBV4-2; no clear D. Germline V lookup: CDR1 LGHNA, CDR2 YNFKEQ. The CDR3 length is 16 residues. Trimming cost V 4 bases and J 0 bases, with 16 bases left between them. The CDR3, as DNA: TGTGCCAGCAGCCCCCTTGGGCTCTTCAGCTCCTACGAGCAGTACTTC. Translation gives CASSPLGLFSSYEQYF.

The CDR3 here is CASGTSGMAGELFF. Written as DNA, the CDR3 is TGTGCCAGCGGGACTAGCGGGATGGCCGGGGAGCTGTTTTTT. This rearrangement joins TRBV19 to TRBJ2-2; 13 bases align to TRBD2. Trimming at V came to 9 bases and at J to 6 bases, leaving 4 bases not matched to a gene. The CDR3 spans 14 residues. Germline V gene data show CDR1 as LNHDA and CDR2 as SQIVND (reference sequence).

The CDR3 is CASSSPSTQRDTHSYNEQFF. CDR3 nucleotides: TGCGCCAGCAGCTCTCCTTCTACACAGCGGGACACCCACTCCTACAATGAGCAGTTCTTC. The rearrangement uses TRBV5-1 and TRBJ2-1, with D maybe TRBD2 (7 bases). V gave up 3 bases and J gave up 0 bases, with 25 bases separating them. Germline CDR1 SGHRS, CDR2 YFSETQ. This CDR3 has 20 amino acids.

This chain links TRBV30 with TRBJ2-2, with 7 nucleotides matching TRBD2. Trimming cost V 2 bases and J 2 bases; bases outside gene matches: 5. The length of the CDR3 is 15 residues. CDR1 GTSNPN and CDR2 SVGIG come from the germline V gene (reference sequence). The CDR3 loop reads CAWSPLAFNTGELFF. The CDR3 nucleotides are TGTGCCTGGAGTCCACTAGCGTTCAACACCGGGGAGCTGTTTTTT.